This is a list of T cell receptor beta chains from one sample in a study of shared clonotypes between healthy human individuals. Profiled with immunoSEQ multiplex PCR; TCRdb holds only in-frame clones, not every one. Found here are about 2.4 million clones, 93% of them singletons; the top ten hold approximately 0.36%. The specimen was naive CD4+ T cells from PBMCs. These receptors were taken from a man younger than 30 in good health. Some clones in this sample may be carry-over from other donors' samples. Each CDR3 is given with its conserved first and last residue. The D gene is left open where the match is weak. A clone size is listed for some rows: how often the clone was seen (once, few, many), or a class if it is expanded.

CDR3 protein | CDR3 DNA | CDR3 length | clone size | D gene | J gene | V gene
CASSLTGKDGYTF | TGTGCCAGCAGCTTAACAGGGAAGGATGGCTACACCTTC | 13 | . | . | TRBJ1-2 | TRBV7-6
CASSFGFGTEAFF | TGTGCCAGCAGCTTCGGATTTGGCACTGAAGCTTTCTTT | 13 | . | . | TRBJ1-1 | TRBV11-3
CASSTGQYQPQHF | TGTGCCAGCAGTACAGGACAATATCAGCCCCAGCATTTT | 13 | . | . | TRBJ1-5 | TRBV6-5
CASSLEQGFNYGYTF | TGTGCCAGCAGCTTAGAACAGGGGTTTAACTATGGCTACACCTTC | 15 | once | TRBD1 | TRBJ1-2 | TRBV7-2
CASSEADRANEQYF | TGTGCCAGCAGTGAAGCGGACAGGGCCAACGAGCAGTACTTC | 14 | once | TRBD1 | TRBJ2-7 | TRBV6-1
CSVTTGTGDTEAFF | TGCAGCGTAACGACCGGGACAGGGGACACTGAAGCTTTCTTT | 14 | . | TRBD1 | TRBJ1-1 | TRBV29-1
CAISELGTGGTEAFF | TGTGCCATCAGTGAGTTGGGTACCGGGGGGACTGAAGCTTTCTTT | 15 | . | . | TRBJ1-1 | TRBV10-3
CASSSGGLEQYF | TGTGCCAGCAGCTCGGGGGGTCTAGAGCAGTACTTC | 12 | . | TRBD2 | TRBJ2-7 | TRBV9
CASSPDPGLYNEQFF | TGTGCCAGCAGCCCGGACCCGGGACTCTACAATGAGCAGTTCTTC | 15 | . | . | TRBJ2-1 | TRBV4-2
CASSLGGASYNEQFF | TGTGCCAGCAGCTTGGGGGGAGCCTCCTACAATGAGCAGTTCTTC | 15 | . | . | TRBJ2-1 | TRBV5-4
CASSPLIGTGGDLSYEQYF | TGTGCCAGCTCACCACTGATTGGGACAGGGGGGGACCTCTCCTACGAGCAGTACTTC | 19 | . | TRBD1 | TRBJ2-7 | TRBV18
CASSFNSNQPQHF | TGTGCCAGCAGCTTTAATAGCAATCAGCCCCAGCATTTT | 13 | . | . | TRBJ1-5 | TRBV6-4
CASSLSQRLAGEGGTGELFF | TGTGCCAGCAGCCTGAGCCAGAGACTAGCGGGAGAAGGGGGCACCGGGGAGCTGTTTTTT | 20 | . | TRBD2 | TRBJ2-2 | TRBV14
CASSYLGQANYGYTF | TGTGCCAGCAGTTACTTAGGACAGGCTAACTATGGCTACACCTTC | 15 | . | TRBD1 | TRBJ1-2 | TRBV2
CASSRLTGYEQFF | TGTGCCAGCAGTAGGTTGACAGGGTATGAGCAGTTCTTC | 13 | . | TRBD1 | TRBJ2-1 | TRBV6-5
CSGEAGAEQYF | TGCAGTGGCGAGGCGGGGGCCGAGCAGTACTTC | 11 | . | . | TRBJ2-7 | TRBV20-1
CASSLPPKNIQYF | TGTGCCAGCAGTTTACCCCCCAAAAACATTCAGTACTTC | 13 | . | . | TRBJ2-4 | TRBV27
CASSLSGTGLYEQYF | TGTGCCAGCAGTTTATCCGGGACAGGGCTCTACGAGCAGTACTTC | 15 | . | TRBD1 | TRBJ2-7 | TRBV28
CASTGRAGLEQYF | TGTGCCAGCACGGGGCGGGCGGGACTCGAGCAGTACTTC | 13 | . | . | TRBJ2-7 | TRBV27
CASSLGLVGETQYF | TGTGCCAGCAGCTTAGGCCTAGTTGGGGAGACCCAGTACTTC | 14 | . | . | TRBJ2-5 | TRBV7-3
CASIRSAYEQYF | TGTGCCAGCATTCGTTCGGCCTACGAGCAGTACTTC | 12 | . | . | TRBJ2-7 | TRBV28
CASSFLRVSHHGQPQHF | TGTGCCAGCAGTTTTTTGAGGGTGTCCCATCATGGTCAGCCCCAGCATTTT | 17 | . | . | TRBJ1-5 | TRBV28
CASSQDSTADTQYF | TGCGCCAGCAGCCAAGATTCTACCGCAGATACGCAGTATTTT | 14 | . | . | TRBJ2-3 | TRBV4-1
CASSPGQGYQPQHF | TGTGCCAGCAGCCCCGGACAGGGTTATCAGCCCCAGCATTTT | 14 | . | TRBD1 | TRBJ1-5 | TRBV7-2
CASSFPLGNEQFF | TGCGCCAGCAGCTTCCCCCTAGGAAATGAGCAGTTCTTC | 13 | . | . | TRBJ2-1 | TRBV4-1
CASSVASSGNTIYF | TGTGCCAGCAGCGTGGCGTCTTCCGGAAACACCATATATTTT | 14 | few | . | TRBJ1-3 | TRBV9
CAISGRTAGYEQYF | TGTGCCATCAGTGGCCGGACAGCGGGGTACGAGCAGTACTTC | 14 | . | . | TRBJ2-7 | TRBV10-3